The T cell receptor (beta chain) under discussion was sequenced for a study of blood T cell repertoires in COVID-19. The germline V and J ends were trimmed by 3 bases and 0 bases, with 15 bases remaining between them. The CDR3 consists of 16 residues. Germline V gene sequence: CDR1 PRHDT, CDR2 FYEKMQ (reference sequence). Original handling: Cell counts per sample came from amplifying reference gene primers. This table comes from immunoSEQ multiplex PCR, and its TCRdb copy is limited to in-frame clones, with some not included. V and J calls plus clone size are reproduced from that table; the DNA served to infer D and trimming. Of 180,000 or so clones listed, approximately 82% are singletons.

Material: PBMCs or T cells enriched from blood (not recorded which). This clonotype was sampled from a man aged 45 to 65 who had recovered from COVID-19. V and J are TRBV13 and TRBJ2-7; TRBD2 might be the D (6 bases). Here the CDR3 DNA reads TGTGCCAGCAGCTTCAGGAGGGTAGCAAGCTCCTACGAGCAGTACTTC. Protein: CASSFRRVASSYEQYF.